The following is a T cell receptor beta chain sequence with its context. This sample is drawn from a study of shared clonotypes between healthy human individuals. In the naive CD8 group, cells lacked CD45RO and were positively selected for CCR7, so terminally differentiated effector memory CD45RA+ cells were left out. Here immunoSEQ multiplex PCR was the method, and the copy in TCRdb shows in-frame clones only, minus some. This sample carries about 1,900,000 clones, about 94% of them seen once, and the ten largest clones take 1.2%. V lost 0 bases to trimming and J lost 4 bases; unmatched junction nucleotides: 4. The length of the CDR3 is 16 residues. CDR1 and CDR2 from the germline V gene are SGHDN and FVKESK.

V is TRBV14 and J is TRBJ2-2, with 8 nucleotides matching TRBD2. The clonotype was recovered from a man aged 18 to 30 in good health. The sample comprised naive CD8+ T cells sorted from blood. CDR3 DNA sequence: TGTGCCAGCAGCCAAGAACCTAGCGGGTTCACCGGGGAGCTGTTTTTT. It encodes CASSQEPSGFTGELFF.